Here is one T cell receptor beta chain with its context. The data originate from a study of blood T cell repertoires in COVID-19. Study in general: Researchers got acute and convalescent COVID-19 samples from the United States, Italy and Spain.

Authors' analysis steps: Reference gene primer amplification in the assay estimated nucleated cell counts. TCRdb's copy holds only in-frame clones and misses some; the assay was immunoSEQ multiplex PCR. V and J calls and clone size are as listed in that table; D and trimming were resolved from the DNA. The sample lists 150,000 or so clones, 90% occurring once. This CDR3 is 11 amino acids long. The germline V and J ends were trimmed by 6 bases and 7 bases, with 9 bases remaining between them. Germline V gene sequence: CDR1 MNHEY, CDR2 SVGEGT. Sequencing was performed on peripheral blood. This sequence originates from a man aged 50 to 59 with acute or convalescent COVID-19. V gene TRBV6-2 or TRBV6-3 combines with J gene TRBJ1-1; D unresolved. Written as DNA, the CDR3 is TGTGCCAGCAGCAACGGGATTGAAGCTTTCTTT. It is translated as CASSNGIEAFF.